A selection of T cell receptor beta chains follows, all from one sample in a study of blood T cell repertoires in COVID-19. Only in-frame clones appear in the TCRdb table, and some are missing; sequencing was by immunoSEQ multiplex PCR. Of around 280,000 clones listed, 90% are singletons. The sample taken for sequencing was PBMCs or T cells enriched from blood (not recorded which). These receptors were obtained from a woman aged 18-29 years with acute COVID-19. Both conserved end residues are part of each CDR3. A D gene is named only where the DNA matches it firmly. Where a row states a size, it is once, few, many or the class of an expanded clone; other rows omit it.

D: TRBD1
J: TRBJ1-1
length: 12
V: TRBV2
size: .
CDR3: CASSGTGDGAFF
DNA: TGTGCCAGCAGCGGGACAGGGGATGGAGCTTTCTTT

D: .
J: TRBJ1-2
length: 12
V: TRBV12-3/TRBV12-4
size: .
CDR3: CASSPGQYGYTF
DNA: TGTGCCAGCAGTCCTGGACAGTATGGCTACACCTTC

D: .
J: TRBJ2-2
length: 14
V: TRBV10-2
size: .
CDR3: CASRSGANTGELFF
DNA: TGCGCCAGCAGAAGCGGAGCGAACACCGGGGAGCTGTTTTTT

D: TRBD1
J: TRBJ2-5
length: 14
V: TRBV5-5
size: .
CDR3: CASSLTQGRETQYF
DNA: TGTGCCAGCAGCTTGACACAGGGGCGAGAGACCCAGTACTTC

D: .
J: TRBJ2-3
length: 12
V: TRBV27
size: .
CDR3: CASSPSTDTQYF
DNA: TGTGCCAGCAGTCCGAGCACAGATACGCAGTATTTT

D: .
J: TRBJ2-1
length: 17
V: TRBV4-2
size: .
CDR3: CASSQDRGTDFYNEQFF
DNA: TGTGCCAGCAGCCAAGATCGGGGGACAGACTTCTACAATGAGCAGTTCTTC

D: TRBD2
J: TRBJ2-5
length: 19
V: TRBV3-1/TRBV3-2
size: .
CDR3: CASSPGTGLAAFAGETQYF
DNA: TGTGCCAGCAGCCCCGGAACCGGACTAGCGGCTTTCGCTGGGGAGACCCAGTACTTC

D: TRBD1
J: TRBJ1-2
length: 18
V: TRBV28
size: .
CDR3: CASSPRTGVYSLNYGYTF
DNA: TGTGCCAGCAGTCCCCGGACAGGGGTCTACTCACTGAACTATGGCTACACCTTC

D: TRBD1
J: TRBJ2-6
length: 16
V: TRBV6-6
size: .
CDR3: CASSRQGSSGANVLTF
DNA: TGTGCCAGCAGTCGACAGGGGAGCTCTGGGGCCAACGTCCTGACTTTC

D: .
J: TRBJ1-6
length: 16
V: TRBV5-1
size: .
CDR3: CASSLQASSYNSPLHF
DNA: TGCGCCAGCAGCTTACAGGCGAGCTCCTATAATTCACCCCTCCACTTT

D: TRBD2
J: TRBJ2-7
length: 14
V: TRBV2
size: .
CDR3: CASQTSGTSYEQYF
DNA: TGTGCCAGCCAAACTAGCGGGACCTCCTACGAGCAGTACTTC

D: .
J: TRBJ2-3
length: 15
V: TRBV15
size: .
CDR3: CATSRGNSVADTQYF
DNA: TGTGCCACCAGCAGAGGTAATAGCGTAGCAGATACGCAGTATTTT

D: .
J: TRBJ1-5
length: 17
V: TRBV19
size: .
CDR3: CASNDPWTDYSNQPQHF
DNA: TGTGCCAGTAATGACCCTTGGACAGATTATAGCAATCAGCCCCAGCATTTT

D: .
J: TRBJ2-7
length: 14
V: TRBV10-2
size: .
CDR3: CASSETGVAYEQYF
DNA: TGCGCCAGCAGTGAGACGGGAGTGGCCTACGAGCAGTACTTC

D: .
J: TRBJ2-5
length: 12
V: TRBV28
size: .
CDR3: CASSQGLETQYF
DNA: TGTGCCAGCAGCCAGGGGTTAGAGACCCAGTACTTC

D: TRBD2
J: TRBJ2-3
length: 18
V: TRBV28
size: .
CDR3: CASSFLTGLDSSTDTQYF
DNA: TGTGCCAGCAGTTTCTTGACGGGACTAGATTCTAGCACAGATACGCAGTATTTT

D: .
J: TRBJ2-1
length: 16
V: TRBV9
size: .
CDR3: CASSPSAGTSYNEQFF
DNA: TGTGCCAGCAGCCCCTCGGCGGGGACCTCCTACAATGAGCAGTTCTTC

D: TRBD2
J: TRBJ2-5
length: 17
V: TRBV4-1
size: .
CDR3: CASSLQWTSGWQETQYF
DNA: TGCGCCAGCAGCCTCCAGTGGACTAGCGGGTGGCAAGAGACCCAGTACTTC

D: .
J: TRBJ1-1
length: 15
V: TRBV9
size: once
CDR3: CASSVGAKMNTEAFF
DNA: TGTGCCAGCAGCGTAGGGGCGAAAATGAACACTGAAGCTTTCTTT

D: TRBD1
J: TRBJ1-4
length: 16
V: TRBV3-1/TRBV3-2
size: .
CDR3: CASSQVVGGASEKLFF
DNA: TGTGCCAGCAGCCAGGTTGTAGGGGGCGCCTCGGAAAAACTGTTTTTT

D: TRBD1
J: TRBJ1-2
length: 17
V: TRBV4-2
size: .
CDR3: CASSQDPRQGSDYGYTF
DNA: TGTGCCAGCAGCCAAGATCCTCGACAGGGAAGTGACTATGGCTACACCTTC

D: TRBD1
J: TRBJ1-2
length: 14
V: TRBV25-1
size: .
CDR3: CASSGPGQGTGYTF
DNA: TGTGCCAGCAGTGGACCGGGACAGGGGACTGGCTACACCTTC

D: TRBD1
J: TRBJ1-4
length: 16
V: TRBV29-1
size: .
CDR3: CSVDVTGPGFREKLFF
DNA: TGCAGCGTTGATGTGACAGGGCCGGGGTTTAGGGAAAAACTGTTTTTT

D: .
J: TRBJ2-3
length: 16
V: TRBV6-1
size: .
CDR3: CASGGLIAANTDTQYF
DNA: TGTGCCAGCGGTGGATTAATAGCGGCAAACACAGATACGCAGTATTTT